This T cell receptor (beta chain) was obtained from a study of shared clonotypes between healthy human individuals. Combining CD45RO+ cells with CCR7-negative CD45RA+ TemRA cells gave CD8 memory. Points from the study as a whole: Memory subsets generally showed lower estimated richness than naive subsets.

As for this clone: Its specificity is unknown.

CDR1 and CDR2 from the germline V gene are WSHSY and SAAADI. V lost 1 base and J lost 5, with 14 bases in between. The CDR3 spans 15 residues. Sequencing was at deep level. The method was immunoSEQ multiplex PCR; TCRdb's version includes in-frame clones alone and lacks a portion of them. Here the sample spans over 95,000 clones, 68% being singletons. The chain joins TRBV10-2 to TRBJ1-1; D remains unclear. This sequence was found in a woman aged 25 to 39 in good health. Sequencing used memory CD8+ T cells sorted from blood. Subset meaning: CD45RO+ cells pooled with CCR7-negative TemRA cells. The CDR3 nucleotides are TGCGCCAGCAGTGAGTTTCACGGATCCTCGACTGAAGCTTTCTTT. The encoded protein is CASSEFHGSSTEAFF.